A selection of T cell receptor beta chains follows, all from one sample in a study of cytomegalovirus exposure and HLA in healthy donors. Method: immunoSEQ multiplex PCR; TCRdb's copy keeps in-frame clones and lacks some. The data hold 150,000 or so clones, with more than 80% observed a single time. The sample consisted of PBMCs. These receptors were obtained from a young woman in good health and CMV-seronegative. Both conserved end residues are part of each CDR3. The D gene is left open where the match is weak. The size entry is marked missing in some rows and otherwise reads once, few, many or a size class.

v_gene: TRBV10-3
j_gene: TRBJ1-2
abundance: .
d_gene: .
CDR3nt: TGTGCCATCAGTTTAACAGGGTCTGATGGCTACACCTTC
CDR3aa: CAISLTGSDGYTF

v_gene: TRBV4-1
j_gene: TRBJ2-6
abundance: few
d_gene: .
CDR3nt: TGCGCCAGCAGCCAAGATGCCGGCTCTGGGGCCAACGTCCTGACTTTC
CDR3aa: CASSQDAGSGANVLTF

v_gene: TRBV5-8
j_gene: TRBJ1-4
abundance: .
d_gene: .
CDR3nt: TGTGCCAGCAGCCTCGGCACAGCCTTAAAACTGTTTTTT
CDR3aa: CASSLGTALKLFF

v_gene: TRBV25-1
j_gene: TRBJ2-5
abundance: .
d_gene: TRBD1
CDR3nt: TGTGCCAGCAGTGAATATAAGACAGGGGATTCGGAGACCCAGTACTTC
CDR3aa: CASSEYKTGDSETQYF

v_gene: TRBV5-1
j_gene: TRBJ1-2
abundance: .
d_gene: TRBD1
CDR3nt: TGCGCCAGCAGCTTGGACAGGGGGATTGGGACCTTC
CDR3aa: CASSLDRGIGTF

v_gene: TRBV28
j_gene: TRBJ2-5
abundance: .
d_gene: TRBD1
CDR3nt: TGTGCCAGCAGTTTAAGGGACAGGGATGGGACCCAGTACTTC
CDR3aa: CASSLRDRDGTQYF

v_gene: TRBV19
j_gene: TRBJ2-7
abundance: .
d_gene: TRBD2
CDR3nt: TGTGCCAGTAGTGGTGGACTAGCGGCGTTATACGAGCAGTACTTC
CDR3aa: CASSGGLAALYEQYF

v_gene: TRBV1
j_gene: TRBJ2-4
abundance: .
d_gene: .
CDR3nt: TGCACCAGCAGCCAAGACAGGCTAGCGGCCAAAAACATTCAGTACTTC
CDR3aa: CTSSQDRLAAKNIQYF

v_gene: TRBV2
j_gene: TRBJ2-2
abundance: .
d_gene: TRBD1
CDR3nt: TGTGCCAGCAGATCACAGGGGTCGAACACCGGGGAGCTGTTTTTT
CDR3aa: CASRSQGSNTGELFF

v_gene: TRBV6-6
j_gene: TRBJ2-5
abundance: .
d_gene: TRBD2
CDR3nt: TGTGCCAGCAGGGGAGGGTTTGTTTCTAAAGAGACCCAGTACTTC
CDR3aa: CASRGGFVSKETQYF

v_gene: TRBV7-2
j_gene: TRBJ2-2
abundance: .
d_gene: .
CDR3nt: TGTGCCAGCGGTCGTAGTTGGAGCACCGGGGAGCTGTTTTTT
CDR3aa: CASGRSWSTGELFF

v_gene: TRBV14
j_gene: TRBJ2-3
abundance: .
d_gene: TRBD1
CDR3nt: TGTGCCAGCAGCCTCGTCTACCAGGGGGCCCTCACAGATACGCAGTATTTT
CDR3aa: CASSLVYQGALTDTQYF

v_gene: TRBV9
j_gene: TRBJ1-2
abundance: .
d_gene: TRBD1
CDR3nt: TGTGCCAGCAGCGTAGATTCAGGGGGCGGAATCAGCTACACCTTC
CDR3aa: CASSVDSGGGISYTF

v_gene: TRBV5-1
j_gene: TRBJ2-3
abundance: .
d_gene: .
CDR3nt: TGCGCCAGCAGCTTCGGGGACTCTACTAGCACAGATACGCAGTATTTT
CDR3aa: CASSFGDSTSTDTQYF

v_gene: TRBV5-4
j_gene: TRBJ2-7
abundance: .
d_gene: TRBD2
CDR3nt: TGTGCCAGCAGCTCTCCAGCGGGAGAGTCCTACGAGCAGTACTTC
CDR3aa: CASSSPAGESYEQYF

v_gene: TRBV18
j_gene: TRBJ1-6
abundance: once
d_gene: .
CDR3nt: TGTGCCAGCTCACAATCAGGGGCTGAGGGTTCACCCCTCCACTTT
CDR3aa: CASSQSGAEGSPLHF

v_gene: TRBV5-6
j_gene: TRBJ2-2
abundance: once
d_gene: .
CDR3nt: TGTGCCAGCAGCTTGGGACAGGAGAACACCGGGGAGCTGTTTTTT
CDR3aa: CASSLGQENTGELFF

v_gene: TRBV6-1
j_gene: TRBJ2-7
abundance: .
d_gene: .
CDR3nt: TGTGCCAGCAGACGGGGGAACTCCTACGAGCAGTACTTC
CDR3aa: CASRRGNSYEQYF

v_gene: TRBV9
j_gene: TRBJ1-6
abundance: .
d_gene: .
CDR3nt: TGTGCCAGCAGCGTGGGCTACTCCTATTCACCCCTCCACTTT
CDR3aa: CASSVGYSYSPLHF

v_gene: TRBV7-6
j_gene: TRBJ2-5
abundance: .
d_gene: TRBD2
CDR3nt: TGTGCCAGCAGCATACTAGCGGGAGGGCAAGAGACCCAGTACTTC
CDR3aa: CASSILAGGQETQYF

v_gene: TRBV7-8
j_gene: TRBJ2-7
abundance: .
d_gene: TRBD2
CDR3nt: TGTGCCAGCAGCGAAGGACTAGCCCAGTCCTACGAGCAGTACTTC
CDR3aa: CASSEGLAQSYEQYF

v_gene: TRBV7-2
j_gene: TRBJ2-3
abundance: .
d_gene: .
CDR3nt: TGTGCCAGCAGCTTATTACGAGCAGATACGCAGTATTTT
CDR3aa: CASSLLRADTQYF

v_gene: TRBV15
j_gene: TRBJ1-2
abundance: once
d_gene: TRBD1
CDR3nt: TGTGCCACCAGCCGACCTCTGGGACAGGGAGATCGGGGCTACACCTTC
CDR3aa: CATSRPLGQGDRGYTF

v_gene: TRBV12-5
j_gene: TRBJ2-4
abundance: .
d_gene: TRBD1
CDR3nt: TGTGCTAGTGGTTTGTCCGGGACAGCCAACATTCAGTACTTC
CDR3aa: CASGLSGTANIQYF

v_gene: TRBV19
j_gene: TRBJ2-2
abundance: once
d_gene: .
CDR3nt: TGTGCCAGTAGCGGGAATCGGAACACCGGGGAGCTGTTTTTT
CDR3aa: CASSGNRNTGELFF

v_gene: TRBV29-1
j_gene: TRBJ2-7
abundance: .
d_gene: TRBD1
CDR3nt: TGCAGCGTCCGACAGGGAAACGCCTACGAGCAGTACTTC
CDR3aa: CSVRQGNAYEQYF

v_gene: TRBV7-9
j_gene: TRBJ2-1
abundance: .
d_gene: TRBD2
CDR3nt: TGTGCCAGCAGCTCGGGACTAGCGGTCCACAATGAGCAGTTCTTC
CDR3aa: CASSSGLAVHNEQFF

v_gene: TRBV6-1
j_gene: TRBJ2-2
abundance: .
d_gene: .
CDR3nt: TGTGCCAGCAGTGAAGCGCGGGCCAGTAACACCGGGGAGCTGTTTTTT
CDR3aa: CASSEARASNTGELFF

v_gene: TRBV5-4
j_gene: TRBJ2-3
abundance: .
d_gene: .
CDR3nt: TGTGCCAGCAGCTTGGAAGGCCTGGCGGGTGACACAGATACGCAGTATTTT
CDR3aa: CASSLEGLAGDTDTQYF

v_gene: TRBV18
j_gene: TRBJ1-4
abundance: .
d_gene: .
CDR3nt: TGTGCCAGCTCACCAGCCAGTACCGTTGAAAAACTGTTTTTT
CDR3aa: CASSPASTVEKLFF

v_gene: TRBV7-9
j_gene: TRBJ1-1
abundance: .
d_gene: .
CDR3nt: TGTGCCAGCAGCTCCGCCTTGTGGGAGGGCCGGTACACTGAAGCTTTCTTT
CDR3aa: CASSSALWEGRYTEAFF

v_gene: TRBV5-1
j_gene: TRBJ2-2
abundance: once
d_gene: .
CDR3nt: TGCGCCAGCAGCTTGAGCCTTTTCACCGGGGAGCTGTTTTTT
CDR3aa: CASSLSLFTGELFF

v_gene: TRBV7-2
j_gene: TRBJ2-1
abundance: .
d_gene: TRBD2
CDR3nt: TGTGCCAGCAGCTTAGATGCGGGAGTCTACAATGAGCAGTTCTTC
CDR3aa: CASSLDAGVYNEQFF

v_gene: TRBV28
j_gene: TRBJ1-1
abundance: .
d_gene: .
CDR3nt: TGTGCCAGCAGTTTTAGTCGACAGGAGGCTTTCTTT
CDR3aa: CASSFSRQEAFF

v_gene: TRBV28
j_gene: TRBJ1-1
abundance: .
d_gene: .
CDR3nt: TGTGCCAGCAGTTTAGGGGGCTTCACTGAAGCTTTCTTT
CDR3aa: CASSLGGFTEAFF

v_gene: TRBV9
j_gene: TRBJ2-5
abundance: .
d_gene: .
CDR3nt: TGTGCCAGCAGCGTAGCAGAGGGACTGTACGGGACCCAGTACTTC
CDR3aa: CASSVAEGLYGTQYF

v_gene: TRBV28
j_gene: TRBJ2-2
abundance: .
d_gene: .
CDR3nt: TGTGCCAGCAGTTTACCCCAGATACTAGGTCCTGGGGCCGGGGAGCTGTTTTTT
CDR3aa: CASSLPQILGPGAGELFF

v_gene: TRBV15
j_gene: TRBJ1-6
abundance: .
d_gene: .
CDR3nt: TGTGCCACCAGCAGAGATAGCGGGAGGGATTCACCCCTCCACTTT
CDR3aa: CATSRDSGRDSPLHF

v_gene: TRBV7-8
j_gene: TRBJ2-1
abundance: .
d_gene: .
CDR3nt: TGTGCCAGCACAGAATCATTTCCCTACAATGAGCAGTTCTTC
CDR3aa: CASTESFPYNEQFF

v_gene: TRBV7-9
j_gene: TRBJ1-3
abundance: few
d_gene: .
CDR3nt: TGTGCCAGCAGCTCATTGCTCGGGGACTCTGGAAACACCATATATTTT
CDR3aa: CASSSLLGDSGNTIYF

v_gene: TRBV28
j_gene: TRBJ1-2
abundance: .
d_gene: .
CDR3nt: TGTGCCAGCAGTTTCTACGGGGAGGGTCGCGGCTACACCTTC
CDR3aa: CASSFYGEGRGYTF

v_gene: TRBV2
j_gene: TRBJ2-1
abundance: .
d_gene: TRBD1
CDR3nt: TGTGCCAGCAGCGCGCAGGGGGTCTCCTACAATGAGCAGTTCTTC
CDR3aa: CASSAQGVSYNEQFF

v_gene: TRBV7-8
j_gene: TRBJ2-7
abundance: once
d_gene: .
CDR3nt: TGTGCCAGCAGCCGACTCTCTGACTTCCTGTTTGCCTACGAGCAGTACTTC
CDR3aa: CASSRLSDFLFAYEQYF

v_gene: TRBV18
j_gene: TRBJ2-1
abundance: .
d_gene: TRBD2
CDR3nt: TGTGCCAGCTCAGAACTAGCGGGAGTCAATGAGCAGTTCTTC
CDR3aa: CASSELAGVNEQFF

v_gene: TRBV21-1
j_gene: TRBJ2-7
abundance: .
d_gene: .
CDR3nt: TGTGCCAGCAGCAAACCCCCATCTGTACGGGAGGGCAGGCACGAGCAGTGCTTC
CDR3aa: CASSKPPSVREGRHEQCF

v_gene: TRBV28
j_gene: TRBJ1-1
abundance: .
d_gene: .
CDR3nt: TGTGCCAGCAGTTTATATGGAGGTACTGAAGCTTTCTTT
CDR3aa: CASSLYGGTEAFF

v_gene: TRBV7-9
j_gene: TRBJ2-5
abundance: .
d_gene: .
CDR3nt: TGTGCCAGCAGCTTAGGCGGTATCCCAGAGACCCAGTACTTC
CDR3aa: CASSLGGIPETQYF

v_gene: TRBV5-1
j_gene: TRBJ2-3
abundance: .
d_gene: .
CDR3nt: TGCGCCAGCAGCTTGGAGCCTAGCCCAGATACGCAGTATTTT
CDR3aa: CASSLEPSPDTQYF

v_gene: TRBV4-1
j_gene: TRBJ2-1
abundance: .
d_gene: TRBD2
CDR3nt: TGCGCCAGCAGCCAAGATCGGGCGGGAGGGGCCTACAATGAGCAGTTCTTC
CDR3aa: CASSQDRAGGAYNEQFF

v_gene: TRBV5-1
j_gene: TRBJ1-4
abundance: .
d_gene: .
CDR3nt: TGCGCCAGCAGCCAGACGCTTAATTCAGGCCTCGTCTTGAAACTGTTTTTT
CDR3aa: CASSQTLNSGLVLKLFF

v_gene: TRBV25-1
j_gene: TRBJ2-3
abundance: many
d_gene: .
CDR3nt: TGTGCCAGCAGTGAATATAGCTTGACAGATACGCAGTATTTT
CDR3aa: CASSEYSLTDTQYF

v_gene: TRBV11-2
j_gene: TRBJ2-1
abundance: few
d_gene: TRBD2
CDR3nt: TGTGCCAGCAGCCTACTAGCGGGAGGGCTCGGAGGGGATGAGCAGTTCTTC
CDR3aa: CASSLLAGGLGGDEQFF

v_gene: TRBV5-1
j_gene: TRBJ2-1
abundance: once
d_gene: TRBD2
CDR3nt: TGCGCCAGCAGTCCCTTCGGTAGCGGGAGAGGCAACAATGAGCAGTTCTTC
CDR3aa: CASSPFGSGRGNNEQFF

v_gene: TRBV7-9
j_gene: TRBJ2-1
abundance: .
d_gene: TRBD1
CDR3nt: TGTGCCAGCAGCTCACAGGGGTTTTTTGGGTACAATGAGCAGTTCTTC
CDR3aa: CASSSQGFFGYNEQFF